The 25 T cell receptor beta chains presented below share a single source sample, sequenced in a study of CXCR3-negative and CXCR3-positive naive CD8 T cells (dated by TCRdb to between 2019 and 2020). Summary of the overall study and its limitations: TRB CDR3s from CXCR3-positive naive cells showed higher hydrophobicity (lower Kidera factor 4), lower energy, and higher strength and volume indices than CXCR3-negative naive cells.

Their recognized antigens are unknown. TCRdb names NextSeq 550 as the instrument used. The Human TCR Profiling Kit (MiLaboratory) was used to make UMI-labeled 5' RACE TRB cDNA libraries. Each CDR3 protein sequence appears as one entry after TCRdb reprocessed the reads, and no DNA is included. The table for this sample records about 150,000 distinct CDR3 sequences. The biggest ten clones account for 0.45% to 0.6% of the sample. The source material was naive CXCR3+ CD8+ T cells from blood. The sample's cell subset or site label, in plain terms: CD45RO-CCR7+CD27+CD95- naive CD8+ T cells expressing CXCR3 (TNR3+). The receptors were sampled from a human donor in good health. Some clones in this sample may be carry-over from other donors' samples.

The CDR3 protein is CASSYGQGLSYEQYF. The chain employs TRBV6-5 and TRBJ2-7; TCRdb's D call, TRBD1, is unchecked because there is no DNA. This CDR3 contains 15 residues. In germline, CDR1 is MNHEY, CDR2 SVGAGI.

This chain joins TRBV20-1 and TRBJ2-1. Germline assignment: CDR1 DFQATT and CDR2 SNEGSKA (reference sequence). The CDR3 is 12 amino acids. This chain's CDR3 is CSARGDASEQFF.

This chain links TRBV7-9 with TRBJ2-7; TCRdb calls TRBD2, which cannot be checked without DNA. The CDR3 is made up of 15 amino acids. Germline assignment: CDR1 SEHNR and CDR2 FQNEAQ (reference sequence). This CDR3 is CASSPRTSGPYEQYF.

This chain links TRBV6-2 or TRBV6-3 with TRBJ2-7; TCRdb names TRBD1, which stays unverified in the absence of DNA. The CDR3 is 15 amino acids. In germline, CDR1 is MNHEY, CDR2 SVGEGT. The CDR3 is CASSPFDRASYEQYF.

J is TRBJ2-2 and V is TRBV27; TCRdb reports TRBD1, a call that lacks DNA to check it against. The CDR3 covers 14 residues. Germline-derived CDR1 and CDR2 are MNHEY and SMNVEV (reference sequence). The CDR3 sequence is CASTYGGGTGELFF.

The chain carries TRBV7-9 and TRBJ1-2; TCRdb's D gene call, TRBD1, goes unchecked for lack of DNA. Germline lookup yields CDR1 SEHNR and CDR2 FQNEAQ (reference sequence). CDR3 length: 14 residues. CDR3 residues: CASSPPGRGYGYTF.

The CDR3 here is CSARQKYQETQYF. This chain joins TRBV20-1 and TRBJ2-5. The V gene's germline CDR1 is DFQATT and CDR2 SNEGSKA (reference sequence). This CDR3 has 13 amino acids.

This sequence joins TRBV15 and TRBJ2-3; TCRdb calls TRBD2, which cannot be checked without DNA. The length of the CDR3 is 20 residues. Germline V gives CDR1 LNHNV, CDR2 YYDKDF (reference sequence). CDR3 sequence reads: CATSRDRSSGGATFTDTQYF.

CDR3: CSVRDHSSYEQYF. The V gene is TRBV29-1, the J gene TRBJ2-7; no DNA is available, so the TRBD1 call from TCRdb remains unchecked. The germline gives CDR1 SQVTM, CDR2 ANQGSEA. The CDR3 has 13 residues.

This CDR3 is CASSLSEGLAAYEQYF. The chain links TRBV27 to TRBJ2-7; TCRdb gives TRBD2 as the D gene, but with no DNA this cannot be confirmed. This CDR3 has 16 residues. Germline V gene lookup returns CDR1 MNHEY and CDR2 SMNVEV (reference sequence).

V usage is TRBV5-5 and J usage is TRBJ2-1; TCRdb gives TRBD2 as the D gene, but with no DNA this cannot be confirmed. This CDR3 is built from 17 residues. CDR1 is SGHKS and CDR2 is YYEKEE in the germline V gene (reference sequence). CDR3 sequence reads: CASSYPQRASSYNEQFF.

CDR3 in amino acids: CASSPGLAGENNEQFF. The rearrangement uses TRBV5-6 and TRBJ2-1; TCRdb calls TRBD2, which cannot be checked without DNA. CDR1 and CDR2 (germline): SGHDT, YYEEEE. This CDR3 has 16 amino acids.

The rearrangement links TRBV28 to TRBJ2-7; TCRdb selects TRBD2, and the lack of DNA leaves this call unchecked. This CDR3 is built from 16 residues. Germline values: CDR1 MDHEN, CDR2 SYDVKM. The CDR3 loop reads CASRAGTSGGAGEQYF. The full variable domain, its missing parts supplied by reference TRBV28 and TRBJ2-7, is DVKVTQSSRYLVKRTGEKVFLECVQDMDHENMFWYRQDPGLGLRLIYFSYDVKMKEKGDIPEGYSVSREKKERFSLILESASTNQTSMYLCASRAGTSGGAGEQYFGPGTRLTVT.

The chain couples TRBV6-5 to TRBJ2-1; TCRdb selects TRBD2, and the lack of DNA leaves this call unchecked. Germline assignment: CDR1 MNHEY and CDR2 SVGAGI. The CDR3 extends over 13 amino acids. Here the CDR3 reads CASRSNSAGEQFF.

The rearrangement uses TRBV29-1 and TRBJ2-1; TCRdb returns TRBD1, unconfirmable since there is no DNA. The CDR3 contains 14 residues. In germline, CDR1 is SQVTM, CDR2 ANQGSEA. The CDR3 sequence is CSVVGGQLTNEQFF.

J is TRBJ2-3 and V is TRBV6-5; the D call from TCRdb, TRBD2, cannot be confirmed without DNA. The CDR3 loop spans 16 amino acids. CDR1 is MNHEY, CDR2 SVGAGI, per germline. The CDR3 region is CASRTLAGAVADTQYF.

This rearrangement joins TRBV25-1 to TRBJ2-3; TCRdb picks TRBD1, but there is no DNA to check that call. Germline V gene data show CDR1 as MGHDK and CDR2 as SYGVNS. The CDR3 contains 16 residues. The CDR3 loop reads CASSERGVRRTDTQYF.

V usage is TRBV20-1 and J usage is TRBJ2-3; TCRdb indicates TRBD2, and absent DNA this call remains unverified. CDR1 and CDR2 (germline): DFQATT, SNEGSKA (reference sequence). The CDR3 runs to 16 residues. This CDR3 is CSATVLAGARTDTQYF.

The chain links TRBV25-1 to TRBJ2-7; TCRdb reports TRBD1, a call that lacks DNA to check it against. Per germline, CDR1 MGHDK and CDR2 SYGVNS. The CDR3 is made up of 11 amino acids. The CDR3 spells CASQGGNEQYF.

The chain has TRBV19 and TRBJ1-2. Per germline, CDR1 LNHDA and CDR2 SQIVND (reference sequence). The CDR3 is 11 amino acids. Here the CDR3 reads CASRVNYGYTF. Complete variable domain (other parts from reference TRBV19 and TRBJ1-2): DGGITQSPKYLFRKEGQNVTLSCEQNLNHDAMYWYRQDPGQGLRLIYYSQIVNDFQKGDIAEGYSVSREKKESFPLTVTSAQKNPTAFYLCASRVNYGYTFGSGTRLTVV.

CDR3 loop: CASSQNPAGLGSYEQYF. The V call is TRBV4-1, the J call TRBJ2-7; TCRdb designates TRBD2, a call that cannot be tested without DNA. The length of the CDR3 is 17 residues. The V gene's germline CDR1 is MGHRA and CDR2 YSYEKL.

This chain uses TRBV4-1 with TRBJ2-7. This CDR3 contains 13 residues. Germline V CDR1 and CDR2: MGHRA, YSYEKL. This CDR3 reads CASSQATNYEQYF.

The chain combines TRBV4-1 with TRBJ2-1; without DNA, the TCRdb call of TRBD1 cannot be checked. Germline V gives CDR1 MGHRA, CDR2 YSYEKL. The CDR3 loop spans 14 amino acids. CDR3 loop: CASSQVPGKNEQFF.

The CDR3 sequence is CASSRPRGRELFF. The chain is built from TRBV7-9 and TRBJ1-4. The CDR3 is made up of 13 amino acids. CDR1 and CDR2 (germline): SEHNR, FQNEAQ (reference sequence).

This chain connects TRBV12-3 or TRBV12-4 to TRBJ1-2; TCRdb returns TRBD1, unconfirmable since there is no DNA. This CDR3 has 14 residues. CDR3 protein: CASSPYTGHDGYTF.